This note documents a single T cell receptor (beta chain) sequence. Its antigen is still unknown. Base qualities are not at hand, and no much larger clone is one base apart. The immunoSEQ Assay, a bias-controlled multiplex PCR, was used to amplify TCRbeta CDR3 regions from genomic DNA. The study's processing was this. The number of nucleated cells in each sample was estimated by amplification of reference gene primers within the assay. To quantify the absolute abundance of each unique TCRbeta CDR3 rearrangement, sequence reads were collapsed and filtered. For each sample, productive Simpson clonality was calculated as the square root of Simpson's diversity index over productive rearrangements. This immuneACCESS table, as held by TCRdb, lists in-frame sequences with V and J called but not all clones. Of the missing ones, under half trace to an unresolved V gene in checked studies; the others have no known cause. For V, J and clone size, that table is used; D and trimming come from the DNA. The sample includes more than 400,000 clones, with 70% to 90% observed a single time. In total, the top ten clones hold approximately 2.9% of the sample.

CDR1 SGHVS and CDR2 FQNEAQ were looked up in the germline V gene. From its cysteine to its phenylalanine, the CDR3 spans 13 amino acids. The only DNA kept is the CDR3, 39 bases in frame from the first base. Trimming costs V 2 bases and J 0 bases, and their ends lie 4 bases apart. The sample comes from a study of blood T cell repertoires in COVID-19 (dated by TCRdb to 2018 to 2021). Describing the broader study: Samples covering the acute and convalescent phases of COVID-19 were provided by collaborators in the United States, Italy and Spain. Deeply sampled blood TCRbeta repertoires from subjects exposed to, actively infected with, or recovered from COVID-19 were included in the dataset. The repertoires were released in a freely available public database meant as a resource for research on the immune response to SARS-CoV-2. The prospective study material was composed of cDNA or gDNA derived from T cells, B-cell-depleted T cells, or PBMCs. The samples were drawn from the first 160 participants of the ongoing ImmuneRACE study and from under 1,500 subjects provided by 6 global collaborators. HLA class I and class II types, where available, came from metadata supplied by the sample provider rather than from assay-based typing. The sample metadata nearly always contained a de-identified subject ID, COVID-19 status, age in years and sex. General findings and caveats noted by the study authors: The amount of clinical and demographic metadata varied by source and participant and was provided uncurated.

Each collaborating institution followed its own protocols to collect whole blood in K2EDTA tubes. For TCRbeta analysis, collaborators shipped samples as frozen whole blood, isolated PBMCs, or DNA extracted from either of those sample types. This TCR derives from a human donor in a cohort sampled during active COVID-19. Sequencing was performed on peripheral blood. This sequence uses TRBV7-8 and TRBJ1-1, with no reliable assignment of the D segment. The sequenced DNA: TGTGCCAGCAGCTTATCAATGAACACTGAAGCTTTCTTT. Its product reads: CASSLSMNTEAFF.